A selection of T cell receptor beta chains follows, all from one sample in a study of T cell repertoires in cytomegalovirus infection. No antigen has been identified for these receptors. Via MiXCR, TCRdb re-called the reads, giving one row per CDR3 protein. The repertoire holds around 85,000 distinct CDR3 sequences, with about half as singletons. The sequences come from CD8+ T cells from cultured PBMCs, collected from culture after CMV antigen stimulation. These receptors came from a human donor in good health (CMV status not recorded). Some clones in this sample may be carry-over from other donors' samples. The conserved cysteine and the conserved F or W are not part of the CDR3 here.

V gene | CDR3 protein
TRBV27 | ASIGGTGEQF
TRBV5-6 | ASSSPRDSRTSRNEQF
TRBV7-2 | ASSLWPRGEGLNTEAF
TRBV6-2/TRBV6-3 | ASSYIGTEAF
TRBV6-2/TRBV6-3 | ASSGGTSGSRYEQY
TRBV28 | ASSPEWTQTYSYEQY
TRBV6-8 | ASIGQGRTEAF
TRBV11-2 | ASSSPPGDNSPLH
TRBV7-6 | ASSRTSGGAPGELF
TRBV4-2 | ASSQTGTKFQAQY
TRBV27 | ASSLGVEQF
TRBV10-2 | ASYQRGPYNEQF
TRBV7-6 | ASRRDSYPNTEAF
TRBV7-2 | ASSSGRDSNQPQH
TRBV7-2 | ASPNLNTEAF
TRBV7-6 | ASSLEGTSGYNEQF
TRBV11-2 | ASSIPGGAGELF
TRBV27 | ASSFHRQGANTEAF
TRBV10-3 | AISDTGAVTEAF
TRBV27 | ASSASANNEQF
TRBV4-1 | ASSLVRGGQETQY
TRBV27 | ASSGAGGNYGYT
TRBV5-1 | ASKVGPTGELF
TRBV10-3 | AISEENGESSYNEQF
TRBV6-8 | ASSYDRSSGRFYEQY
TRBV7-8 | ASSPNEKLF
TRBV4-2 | ASSQVASGSPTDTQY
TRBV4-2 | ASSPQDRTDYGYT
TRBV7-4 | ASSNRGAGGASAHGELF
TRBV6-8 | ALQVSYMNTEAF
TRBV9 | ASSAAGGSGANVLT
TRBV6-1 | ASRLGGSSLLSGNTIY
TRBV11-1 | ASSSNWLADSYNEQF
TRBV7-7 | ASSSEDRGNEQF
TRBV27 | ASSQGYLAGGRNEQF
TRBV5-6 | ASSPGEVTGGESSYEQY
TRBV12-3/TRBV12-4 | ASSWSGQGANGYT
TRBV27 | ASSLPGRGNT
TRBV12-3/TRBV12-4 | ASSPKGLAGEAYNEQF
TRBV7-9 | ASSSPLGTSGTRYNEQF
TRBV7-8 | ASSSTVRGYT